This T cell receptor (beta chain) derives from a study of T cell repertoires in cytomegalovirus infection. Each CDR3 protein is one row after TCRdb ran MiXCR on the reads. The sample gives 300,000 to 450,000 distinct CDR3 sequences, about a sixth of which show up once; around 8.6% is in the top ten. There are 15 residues in the CDR3. Trimming cost V 3 bases and J 2 bases; bases outside gene matches: 5. The receptor comes from a human donor in good health (CMV status not recorded). Some clones in this sample may be carry-over from other donors' samples. The J gene is TRBJ2-7, the V gene TRBV12-3 or TRBV12-4, with 9 bases that match TRBD2. The sample comprised PBMCs. CDR3 coding DNA: TGTGCCAGCAGTTTTTTGATAGCGGGGGCCTACGAGCAGTACTTC. Its protein product is CASSFLIAGAYEQYF.